This entry concerns a single TCR beta chain. What it binds is unknown. The data were taken from a study of T cell responses to AZD1222 COVID-19 vaccine. Profiled with immunoSEQ multiplex PCR; TCRdb holds only in-frame clones, not every one. The top ten hold almost 4.5% of the sample, which has about 110,000 clones, under 90% seen once. Study findings and constraints: Within unmutated variant regions lay the reported targets of nearly half of spike-specific TCRs. When two AZD1222 doses had been given, Spike-specific TCR breadth and depth rose.

Germline V gene data show CDR1 as SGHDN and CDR2 as FVKESK. The junction had 4 bases not matched to a gene; V was cut back by 1 base and J by 0 bases. CDR3 length equals 16 residues. V usage is TRBV14 and J usage is TRBJ2-7; 9 nucleotides match TRBD1. This clonotype was sampled from an adult in good health. Specimen: peripheral blood, collected on day 0 of AZD1222 vaccination. This CDR3 reads CASSQGWDRVSYEQYF. The CDR3 nucleotides are TGTGCCAGCAGCCAAGGTTGGGACAGGGTCTCCTACGAGCAGTACTTC.